The 32 T cell receptor beta chains reported below all come from one sample, sequenced in a study of T cells in Graves' hyperthyroidism and ophthalmopathy. RNA transcripts gave rise to amplified TCR beta CDR3 regions. Primed by the HTBI set, a first-round RT-PCR was run on the TCR CDR3. TCRdb independently ran MiXCR on the multiplex PCR reads; one entry per CDR3 protein. Of about 590,000 distinct CDR3 sequences detected, approximately 14% appear once; the ten largest clones hold roughly 7.3%. The sample consisted of blood. The receptors shown here come from a woman aged 30 to 39 with Graves' hyperthyroidism.

The chain has TRBV28 and TRBJ2-7; TRBD2 aligns across 14 bases. V lost 6 bases and J lost 6; bases outside the gene matches: 10. This CDR3 spans 16 amino acids. Germline values: CDR1 MDHEN, CDR2 SYDVKM. Written as DNA, the CDR3 is TGTGCCAGCAGCTCGTTGGGACTAGCGGGAGTAGTCGAGCAGTACTTC. Protein sequence: CASSSLGLAGVVEQYF.

This clonotype came up a few times. The chain carries TRBV27 and TRBJ2-7; 8 nucleotides line up with TRBD2. V lost 5 bases, J lost 6 bases, and 9 bases stayed unmatched. The CDR3 consists of 14 residues. Germline V gene sequence: CDR1 MNHEY, CDR2 SMNVEV (reference sequence). The DNA of the CDR3 is TGTGCCAGCAGTACGAGCGGGGGAAAGGCCGAGCAGTACTTC. The encoded protein is CASSTSGGKAEQYF.

This clonotype showed up many times. The chain uses TRBV11-3 and TRBJ2-2; the D call may be TRBD1 or TRBD2 (5 bases each). The CDR3 has 16 amino acids. CDR1 is SGHNT and CDR2 is YENEEA in the germline V gene. The V end lost 6 bases, the J end lost 0 bases, and 14 bases lay between the germline ends. CDR3 sequence: CASSWRTSPNTGELFF. CDR3 DNA sequence: TGTGCCAGCAGTTGGAGGACATCCCCGAACACCGGGGAGCTGTTTTTT. The full variable domain, in which reference TRBV11-3 and TRBJ2-2 provide the parts outside the CDR3, is EAGVVQSPRYKIIEKKQPVAFWCNPISGHNTLYWYLQNLGQGPELLIRYENEEAVDDSQLPKDRFSAERLKGVDSTLKIQPAELGDSAVYLCASSWRTSPNTGELFFGEGSRLTVL.

This clonotype was detected only a few times. The V gene is TRBV4-1, the J gene TRBJ2-3; D not certain. This CDR3 spans 15 amino acids. V gave up 0 bases and J gave up 5 bases, with 12 bases separating them. From germline, CDR1 is MGHRA and CDR2 YSYEKL. The DNA of the CDR3 is TGCGCCAGCAGCCAAGATAATGGCCCACAAGATACGCAGTATTTT. Amino acids: CASSQDNGPQDTQYF.

Ten or more counts support this clonotype. This chain uses TRBV27 with TRBJ2-1; TRBD2 matches 10 bases. V gave up 3 bases and J gave up 7 bases; unmatched junction bases: 3. Germline CDR1 is MNHEY and CDR2 is SMNVEV (reference sequence). CDR3 length: 14 amino acids. The DNA of the CDR3 is TGTGCCAGCAGTTTTACTAGCGGGGATAATGAGCAGTTCTTC. This translates into CASSFTSGDNEQFF.

The table lists this clonotype with many counts. The V call is TRBV6-5, the J call TRBJ1-4; 10 bases line up with TRBD1. This CDR3 has 15 residues. Per germline, CDR1 MNHEY and CDR2 SVGAGI. The junction had 5 bases not matched to a gene; V was cut back by 2 bases and J by 8 bases. CDR3 bases: TGTGCCAGCAGTTACCTGGACAGGGGGGACGAAAAACTGTTTTTT. Its protein product is CASSYLDRGDEKLFF.

This clonotype has ten or more counts. The genes are TRBV2 and TRBJ2-4; D possibly uses TRBD1 or TRBD2 (5 bases each). Germline V lookup: CDR1 SNHLY, CDR2 FYNNEI. The CDR3 loop spans 15 amino acids. Trimming cost V 8 bases and J 3 bases, with 17 bases left between them. The CDR3 reads CASRPEGRGKNIQYF. CDR3 DNA sequence: TGTGCCAGCCGACCCGAGGGGAGAGGCAAAAACATTCAGTACTTC.

Notes on this clonotype: This may come from a read error, since a much larger clone is one base off. V and J are TRBV7-9 and TRBJ1-5; D might be TRBD1 (6 bases). The CDR3 length is 15 residues. Germline CDR1 SEHNR, CDR2 FQNEAQ (reference sequence). The V end was cut by 5 bases, the J end by 5 bases, with 16 bases between. The CDR3 DNA sequence: TGTGCCAGCAGCGAACAGGGATCTGAGGATCAGCCCCAGCATTTT. This encodes CASSEQGSEDQPQHF.

This clonotype has ten or more counts. This chain uses TRBV20-1 with TRBJ2-3; TRBD2 matches at 11 bases. CDR3 length: 16 amino acids. Germline trimming cut 6 bases from V and 0 bases from J; bases unmatched to any gene: 8. Germline CDR1 DFQATT, CDR2 SNEGSKA (reference sequence). The CDR3 loop reads CSAQPGLAESTDTQYF. The CDR3 coding sequence is TGCAGTGCCCAGCCGGGACTAGCGGAAAGCACAGATACGCAGTATTTT.

This clonotype was counted at least ten times. This rearrangement joins TRBV11-2 to TRBJ2-1; tentatively, D is TRBD2 (5 bases). Germline CDR1 is SGHAT and CDR2 is FQNNGV. The CDR3 is 16 amino acids. Trimming stripped 0 bases from V and 9 bases from J, with 18 bases between. In DNA form, the CDR3 reads TGTGCCAGCAGCTTAGAGGTAGCGCTCCCCAATAGTGAGCAGTTCTTC. Protein: CASSLEVALPNSEQFF.

The CDR3 loop is CASSRAAVETQYF. CDR3 coding DNA: TGTGCCAGCAGTAGGGCGGCGGTAGAGACCCAGTACTTC. The J gene is TRBJ2-5, the V gene TRBV7-8; D remains unclear. Germline V CDR1 and CDR2: SGHVS, FQNEAQ. The CDR3 is 13 amino acids. With 6 bases removed from V and 4 bases from J, the gap between germline ends came to 12 bases.

This clonotype has a count of ten or more. The chain joins TRBV9 to TRBJ2-1; 9 bases map to TRBD2. The CDR3 contains 12 residues. Losses at the gene ends were 9 bases for V and 5 bases for J; bases not matched to a gene: 3. From germline, CDR1 is SGDLS and CDR2 YYNGEE. The CDR3 protein is CAIRTSDNEQFF. Here the CDR3 DNA reads TGTGCCATCAGGACTAGCGACAATGAGCAGTTCTTC.

The rearrangement links TRBV6-1 to TRBJ1-6; TRBD1 is a possible D gene (5 bases). CDR1 and CDR2 from the germline V gene are MNHNS and SASEGT. Trimming took off 6 bases at V and 18 bases at J, with 21 bases between the two ends. The CDR3 has 13 amino acids. This CDR3 reads CASRTSGQLRPHF. CDR3 nucleotides: TGTGCCAGCAGGACCTCGGGGCAGCTCAGGCCCCACTTT.

This clonotype was picked up many times. The V call is TRBV7-9, the J call TRBJ2-1, with 7 bases that match TRBD2. The CDR3 has 15 amino acids. With 3 bases clipped from V and 5 bases from J, the junction kept 7 bases outside the gene matches. Germline assignment: CDR1 SEHNR and CDR2 FQNEAQ (reference sequence). DNA of the CDR3: TGTGCCAGCAGCTTGCCTACCGGGAGGAACAATGAGCAGTTCTTC. Translation: CASSLPTGRNNEQFF.

The table lists this clonotype with many counts. The chain employs TRBV2 and TRBJ1-2; 10 bases align to TRBD1. Germline V gene sequence: CDR1 SNHLY, CDR2 FYNNEI. Germline trimming cut 9 bases from V and 5 bases from J; bases unmatched to any gene: 3. The CDR3 loop spans 12 amino acids. CDR3 nucleotides: TGTGCCAGTGGACAGGGGGAGTATGGCTACACCTTC. Its protein is CASGQGEYGYTF.

This clonotype showed up many times. The V and J genes are TRBV10-2 and TRBJ2-1; D is possibly TRBD2 (6 bases). V was cut by 10 bases and J by 8 bases, with 12 bases left in between. Germline CDR1 WSHSY, CDR2 SAAADI. The CDR3 totals 11 residues. CDR3 sequence (DNA): TGCGCCAACGGGAGAGGTGATGAGCAGTTCTTC. Amino acid sequence: CANGRGDEQFF.

Points on this clonotype: A much larger clone lies a single base off, so this may be a read error. CDR3 bases: TGTGCCAGCACCAGGGGTCCTACTGAAAAACTGTTTTTT. Protein sequence: CASTRGPTEKLFF. The gene calls are TRBV2 and TRBJ1-4; D might be TRBD1 (6 bases). In germline, CDR1 is SNHLY, CDR2 FYNNEI. The V end lost 7 bases, the J end lost 7 bases, and 13 bases lay between the germline ends. The CDR3 runs to 13 residues.

This clonotype was counted many times. The V call is TRBV18, the J call TRBJ2-3; 7 bases align to TRBD2. The CDR3 length is 15 residues. Germline V gene lookup returns CDR1 KGHSH and CDR2 LQKENI. V trimming: 2 bases; J trimming: 1 base; junction bases outside the gene matches: 3. For the CDR3, the DNA is TGTGCCAGCTCACCATCTACTAGCGGCACAGATACGCAGTATTTT. Its translation: CASSPSTSGTDTQYF.

This clonotype has more than one count but fewer than ten. A read error is likely, as this CDR3 ends without the conserved phenylalanine or tryptophan. The chain has TRBV7-3 and TRBJ2-2, with 9 nucleotides matching TRBD1. V gave up 6 bases and J gave up 5 bases; unmatched junction bases: 7. In germline, CDR1 is SGHTA, CDR2 FQGTGA. The CDR3 consists of 15 residues. The CDR3 loop reads CASSSQGAGTGELFS. DNA for the CDR3: TGTGCCAGCAGTTCACAGGGGGCGGGAACCGGGGAGCTGTTTTCT.

This clonotype was detected a few times. The gene calls are TRBV28 and TRBJ2-2, with D unresolved. Germline V gene data show CDR1 as MDHEN and CDR2 as SYDVKM. Trimming took 3 bases from V and 7 from J, leaving 6 bases between them. The CDR3 length is 12 residues. DNA of the CDR3: TGTGCCAGCAGTTTTCGAATCGGGGAGCTGTTTTTT. Its translation: CASSFRIGELFF.

This clonotype has a count of ten or more. This rearrangement joins TRBV5-1 to TRBJ2-7; 9 nucleotides match TRBD1. V shed 2 bases, J shed 6 bases, and the junction held 6 bases outside the gene matches. Germline V gene data show CDR1 as SGHRS and CDR2 as YFSETQ. CDR3 length equals 14 residues. In DNA form, the CDR3 reads TGCGCCAGCAGCTTCGAGACAGGGGGTGGCGAGCAGTACTTC. Amino acids: CASSFETGGGEQYF.

The sample holds many counts of this clonotype. The J gene is TRBJ1-2, the V gene TRBV15, with D uncertain. This CDR3 spans 14 amino acids. Germline CDR1 LNHNV, CDR2 YYDKDF (reference sequence). Trimming pared 3 bases from V and 0 bases from J, leaving 8 bases between. CDR3 residues: CATSRDPANYGYTF. The CDR3 region has the DNA TGTGCCACCAGCAGGGACCCCGCTAACTATGGCTACACCTTC.

V is TRBV13 and J is TRBJ1-2; D perhaps matches TRBD1 (5 bases). This CDR3 contains 15 residues. Trimming removed 5 bases from V and 4 bases from J, with 17 bases in between. The V gene's germline CDR1 is PRHDT and CDR2 FYEKMQ (reference sequence). CDR3 DNA sequence: TGTGCCAGCAGCCTACTGACTTCGGGGGGCTATGGCTACACCTTC. It translates to CASSLLTSGGYGYTF.

This clonotype was found a few times. The chain has TRBV11-2 and TRBJ2-1; D call uncertain. This CDR3 contains 12 residues. Looked up from germline, CDR1 is SGHAT and CDR2 is FQNNGV. V lost 5 bases to trimming and J lost 4 bases, with 6 bases between them. The CDR3 reads CASSHTYNEQFF. The CDR3 DNA is TGTGCCAGCAGCCATACATACAATGAGCAGTTCTTC.

This clonotype was counted many times. This chain uses TRBV5-1 with TRBJ2-3; 14 positions match TRBD2. The CDR3 runs 15 residues. The germline V gene has CDR1 SGHRS and CDR2 YFSETQ. V gave up 4 bases and J gave up 4 bases; unmatched junction bases: 2. The CDR3 sequence is CASSGGLAGADTQYF. The CDR3 nucleotides read TGCGCCAGCAGCGGGGGACTAGCGGGAGCAGATACGCAGTATTTT.

This clonotype appeared many times. The chain couples TRBV12-3 or TRBV12-4 to TRBJ2-6; D remains unclear. The CDR3 extends over 13 amino acids. V lost 6 bases and J 0 bases, leaving 3 bases between the germline ends. CDR3 nucleotide sequence: TGTGCCAGCAGCCCCTCTGGGGCCAACGTCCTGACTTTC. Residues: CASSPSGANVLTF.

Here the CDR3 DNA reads TGCGCCAGCAGGGTAGTTGCAACCTCATTTAACTATGGCTACACCTTC. Its protein is CASRVVATSFNYGYTF. The rearrangement joins TRBV5-1 to TRBJ1-2; D unclear. Trimming stripped 5 bases from V and 1 base from J, with 18 bases between. The germline V gene has CDR1 SGHRS and CDR2 YFSETQ. This CDR3 comprises 16 residues.

This clonotype was recorded many times. The V and J genes are TRBV10-1 and TRBJ2-5, with 9 bases lining up with TRBD1. This CDR3 comprises 16 residues. Germline CDR1 is WNHNN and CDR2 is SYGVQD (reference sequence). The trim removed 3 bases at V and 2 bases at J, leaving 7 bases unmatched. Written as DNA, the CDR3 is TGCGCCAGCAGTGACGGGCAACAGGGGGCTCAAGAGACCCAGTACTTC. It is translated as CASSDGQQGAQETQYF.

Ten or more counts support this clonotype. V and J are TRBV18 and TRBJ2-1; the match to TRBD2 covers 13 bases. J was trimmed by 5 bases and V by 6 bases; bases with no gene match: 4. The germline CDR1 and CDR2 sequences are KGHSH and LQKENI. The CDR3 runs to 15 residues. The CDR3 nucleotides are TGTGCCAGCTCGTCGGGACTAGCGGGAAACAATGAGCAGTTCTTC. Its protein product is CASSSGLAGNNEQFF.

The table lists this clonotype with many counts. This chain links TRBV28 with TRBJ2-3, with a weak D call TRBD1 (5 bases). Germline CDR1 and CDR2: MDHEN and SYDVKM. This CDR3 is 15 amino acids long. V was trimmed by 3 bases and J by 0 bases, leaving 10 bases between them. The CDR3 loop reads CASSFGASSTDTQYF. The CDR3, as DNA: TGTGCCAGCAGTTTTGGGGCCTCTAGCACAGATACGCAGTATTTT.

This clonotype was seen a handful of times. The V gene is TRBV10-3, the J gene TRBJ1-1, with D tentatively TRBD1 (6 bases). CDR3 size: 16 residues. Trimming pared 4 bases from V and 1 base from J, leaving 16 bases between. Per germline, CDR1 ENHRY and CDR2 SYGVKD. The chain's CDR3 is CAISGLMGGRNTEAFF. In DNA, the CDR3 is TGTGCCATCAGTGGTCTGATGGGGGGGCGGAACACTGAAGCTTTCTTT.

This clonotype came up many times. In DNA form, the CDR3 reads TGTGCCATCAGATCTAGTCCCCACCGGGACAGGTACCGCGGGACCTACGAGCAGTACTTC. It specifies CAIRSSPHRDRYRGTYEQYF. This rearrangement joins TRBV10-3 to TRBJ2-7, with TRBD1 identical over 8 bases. The germline V gene encodes CDR1 ENHRY and CDR2 SYGVKD. CDR3 length equals 20 residues. Unmatched junction bases numbered 24, after V lost 6 bases and J lost 2 bases.